These T cell receptor beta chains were read from a single sample in a study of T cells in localized non-small cell lung cancer. Sequencing used immunoSEQ multiplex PCR; TCRdb keeps in-frame clones, though not all of them. The sample has 15,000 to 20,000 clones; approximately 80% are singletons. The sample here was peripheral blood, taken before any cancer treatment. All receptors come from a male donor aged 60 or over with stage I lung adenocarcinoma. The CDR3 runs from the conserved cysteine through the conserved F or W. The D gene is left open where the match is weak. For some rows the clone size is stated as once, few or many, or as a class when expanded; others skip it.

TRBJ2-5 - - TRBV6-1 TGTGCCAGCAGTGAATATTCTTCGGCAGGGAGCCAAGAGACCCAGTACTTC CASSEYSSAGSQETQYF
TRBJ2-3 - - TRBV4-2 TGTGCCAGCAGCCAATCGGGGGGCGCGGGAGATACGCAGTATTTT CASSQSGGAGDTQYF
TRBJ2-3 - - TRBV9 TGTGCCAGCAGCGTAGCCATCGGACGGGCCGCAGATACGCAGTATTTT CASSVAIGRAADTQYF
TRBJ2-5 - TRBD2 TRBV28 TGTGCCAGCAGTTTCTTAGCGGGCGCCCCGGAGACCCAGTACTTC CASSFLAGAPETQYF
TRBJ1-1 once - TRBV5-1 TGCGCCAGCAGCTTGAACAGGATGAACACTGAAGCTTTCTTT CASSLNRMNTEAFF
TRBJ2-3 - TRBD2 TRBV7-2 TGTGCCAGCAGCTTAGTTCGCGGGGGGGCCACAGATACGCAGTATTTT CASSLVRGGATDTQYF
TRBJ1-1 - - TRBV30 TGTGCCTGGAGTGTAGGGGGGTGGGACACTGAAGCTTTCTTT CAWSVGGWDTEAFF
TRBJ2-3 - - TRBV11-3 TGTGCCAGCAGCTTGGTACGGACGTCAGATACGCAGTATTTT CASSLVRTSDTQYF
TRBJ2-3 - - TRBV30 TGTGCCTGGAGTGTCAGGGTTAACATAGATACGCAGTATTTT CAWSVRVNIDTQYF
TRBJ1-5 few - TRBV15 TGTGCCACCAGCAGAGGGCAGGGGAATCAGCCCCAGCATTTT CATSRGQGNQPQHF
TRBJ2-7 - - TRBV14 TGTGCCAGCAGCCAATCTTGGGGCCGGGGCTGGGAGCAGTACTTC CASSQSWGRGWEQYF
TRBJ2-7 - TRBD2 TRBV2 TGTGCCAGCAGTGCGTTAGCGGGGGGCCGGGAAGAGCAGTACTTC CASSALAGGREEQYF
TRBJ2-3 - TRBD2 TRBV4-1 TGCGCCAGCAGCCAAACCGGGACTAGGGGAGATACGCAGTATTTT CASSQTGTRGDTQYF
TRBJ2-4 - TRBD1 TRBV6-1 TGTGCCAGCAGCCCGGGACAGGGACGAAACATTCAGTACTTC CASSPGQGRNIQYF